A selection of T cell receptor beta chains follows, all from one sample in a study of CD8 T cells in ankylosing spondylitis. TCRdb re-called the 5' RACE reads with MiXCR, one entry per CDR3 protein. The sample includes about 160,000 distinct CDR3 sequences, 15% to 20% of them seen just once. The sample taken for sequencing was blood, either unsorted or a sorted T cell fraction (not recorded which). These receptors were collected from a male donor with ankylosing spondylitis or in good health (not recorded which). CDR3s include the opening cysteine and the closing phenylalanine or tryptophan. D genes are given only for firm matches. A clone size is listed for some rows: how often the clone was seen (once, few, many), or a class if it is expanded.

D: -; J: TRBJ1-1; V: TRBV19; length: 12; size: few; DNA: TGTGCCAGTAGACTACAGGGCACTGAAGCTTTCTTT; CDR3: CASRLQGTEAFF
D: -; J: TRBJ2-7; V: TRBV24-1; length: 14; size: -; DNA: TGTGCCACCAGTGCAGGGGCCTCAGACTACGAGCAGTACTTC; CDR3: CATSAGASDYEQYF
D: TRBD2; J: TRBJ2-7; V: TRBV3-1; length: 16; size: few; DNA: TGTGCCAGCAGCCAAGATCAGGCTAGCGGGAGTTACGAGCAGTACTTC; CDR3: CASSQDQASGSYEQYF
D: -; J: TRBJ1-1; V: TRBV28; length: 15; size: -; DNA: TGTGCCAGCAGTTTTAGACGGATGGATACCACTGAAGCTTTCTTT; CDR3: CASSFRRMDTTEAFF
D: -; J: TRBJ2-3; V: TRBV20-1; length: 13; size: many; DNA: TGCAGTGCTAGAGATATGCTCGCAGATACGCAGTATTTT; CDR3: CSARDMLADTQYF
D: -; J: TRBJ1-6; V: TRBV28; length: 11; size: few; DNA: TGTGCCAGCAGTTTAGGTTCACCCCTCCACTTT; CDR3: CASSLGSPLHF
D: -; J: TRBJ1-1; V: TRBV4-1; length: 14; size: many; DNA: TGCGCCAGCAGCCAGCGAGGGGTCGAGACTGAAGCTTTCTTT; CDR3: CASSQRGVETEAFF
D: -; J: TRBJ2-3; V: TRBV24-1; length: 14; size: many; DNA: TGTGCCACCAGTTTAGACAGAAGCACAGATACGCAGTATTTT; CDR3: CATSLDRSTDTQYF
D: TRBD1; J: TRBJ2-5; V: TRBV12-3/TRBV12-4; length: 16; size: -; DNA: TGTGCCAGCAGTTTATCGGGGACAGGGCCTGTTGAGACCCAGTACTTC; CDR3: CASSLSGTGPVETQYF
D: -; J: TRBJ2-7; V: TRBV27; length: 15; size: -; DNA: TGTGCCAGCAGTTTACGAGGTGGGGGGACCTACGAGCAGTACTTC; CDR3: CASSLRGGGTYEQYF
D: -; J: TRBJ2-5; V: TRBV25-1; length: 15; size: -; DNA: TGTGCCAGCAGTGAATGGGTTGAGGGAGTCGAGACCCAGTACTTC; CDR3: CASSEWVEGVETQYF
D: -; J: TRBJ2-7; V: TRBV29-1; length: 13; size: once; DNA: TGCAGCGTTGCGGGACACGACTCCTACGAGCAGTACTTC; CDR3: CSVAGHDSYEQYF
D: TRBD2; J: TRBJ2-2; V: TRBV7-2; length: 16; size: medium-sized; DNA: TGTGCCAGCAGCCCCTCTGCGGGAGGGTACACCGGGGAGCTGTTTTTT; CDR3: CASSPSAGGYTGELFF
D: -; J: TRBJ2-4; V: TRBV27; length: 14; size: many; DNA: TGTGCCAGCAGTCCAACAGGAACGGGGTACATTCAGTACTTC; CDR3: CASSPTGTGYIQYF
D: TRBD1; J: TRBJ2-1; V: TRBV24-1; length: 16; size: many; DNA: TGTGCCACCAGTGACCCCGGGACAGAGGCCTTCAATGAGCAGTTCTTC; CDR3: CATSDPGTEAFNEQFF
D: -; J: TRBJ1-5; V: TRBV5-5; length: 13; size: many; DNA: TGTGCCAGCAGCCGCAATAGCAATCAGCCCCAGCATTTT; CDR3: CASSRNSNQPQHF
D: -; J: TRBJ2-1; V: TRBV30; length: 15; size: few; DNA: TGTGCCTGGAGATCCGGGAGAGGGTCCTACAATGAGCAGTTCTTC; CDR3: CAWRSGRGSYNEQFF
D: -; J: TRBJ1-4; V: TRBV9; length: 15; size: many; DNA: TGTGCCAGCAGCGTAGCTACCGGGGGCAATGAAAAACTGTTTTTT; CDR3: CASSVATGGNEKLFF
D: -; J: TRBJ2-7; V: TRBV7-8; length: 12; size: -; DNA: TGTGCCAGCAGCACGCGAACAGTGGAGCAGTACTTC; CDR3: CASSTRTVEQYF
D: -; J: TRBJ1-2; V: TRBV3-1; length: 15; size: many; DNA: TGTGCCAGCAGCCAGGTCGGAGCAGGGCCCTATGGCTACACCTTC; CDR3: CASSQVGAGPYGYTF
D: TRBD2; J: TRBJ2-5; V: TRBV20-1; length: 15; size: few; DNA: TGCAGTGCTAGAGTGGAGCGGGAGATAGGAGAGACCCAGTACTTC; CDR3: CSARVEREIGETQYF
D: -; J: TRBJ2-7; V: TRBV7-2; length: 13; size: many; DNA: TGTGCCAGCAGCCCCACGGCGGGCTACGAGCAGTACTTC; CDR3: CASSPTAGYEQYF
D: TRBD2; J: TRBJ2-5; V: TRBV5-1; length: 13; size: -; DNA: TGCGCCAGCAGCTCTAGCGGGACAGAGACCCAGTACTTC; CDR3: CASSSSGTETQYF
D: -; J: TRBJ2-7; V: TRBV5-1; length: 13; size: -; DNA: TGCGCCAGCAGCTTAAGGGATACTCGTGAGCAGTACTTC; CDR3: CASSLRDTREQYF
D: TRBD2; J: TRBJ2-5; V: TRBV5-6; length: 17; size: -; DNA: TGTGCCAGCAGCTCCAGAGGGACTAGCGGAAAGAGAGAGACCCAGTACTTC; CDR3: CASSSRGTSGKRETQYF
D: TRBD1; J: TRBJ2-2; V: TRBV13; length: 16; size: -; DNA: TGTGCCAGCAGCTTAGGGGCAGGGGGCCGCACCGGGGAGCTGTTTTTT; CDR3: CASSLGAGGRTGELFF
D: TRBD1; J: TRBJ2-1; V: TRBV10-3; length: 15; size: -; DNA: TGTGCCATCAGGGATGACAGGGTTCGCTACAATGAGCAGTTCTTC; CDR3: CAIRDDRVRYNEQFF
D: -; J: TRBJ2-7; V: TRBV28; length: 12; size: many; DNA: TGTGCCAGCAGTTTGGGTTCCTACGAGCAGTACTTC; CDR3: CASSLGSYEQYF
D: -; J: TRBJ1-2; V: TRBV2; length: 15; size: few; DNA: TGTGCCAGCAGTGAGGCACTACCCTTATCGGATGGCTGCACCTTC; CDR3: CASSEALPLSDGCTF
D: TRBD2; J: TRBJ2-1; V: TRBV12-3/TRBV12-4; length: 16; size: many; DNA: TGTGCCAGCAGTCCCCCCGAGCGGGAGGGCTCTCGTGAGCAGTTCTTC; CDR3: CASSPPEREGSREQFF
D: -; J: TRBJ2-7; V: TRBV5-1; length: 16; size: many; DNA: TGCGCCAGCAGCTTGGTCGGGGGGACACTCATGTACGAGCAGTACTTC; CDR3: CASSLVGGTLMYEQYF
D: TRBD1; J: TRBJ1-4; V: TRBV5-1; length: 12; size: many; DNA: TGCGCCAGTCGGACAGGGAATGAAAAACTGTTTTTT; CDR3: CASRTGNEKLFF
D: -; J: TRBJ2-1; V: TRBV5-1; length: 11; size: many; DNA: TGCGCCAGCAGCTCTTTGGATGAGCAGTTCTTC; CDR3: CASSSLDEQFF
D: TRBD1; J: TRBJ2-2; V: TRBV18; length: 14; size: many; DNA: TGTGCCAGCTCACCGCGACAGGGGTCGAGGGAGCTGTTTTTT; CDR3: CASSPRQGSRELFF
D: -; J: TRBJ2-7; V: TRBV5-5; length: 14; size: -; DNA: TGTGCCAGCAGCTTTCGCGGCGGATCCTACGAGCAGTACTTC; CDR3: CASSFRGGSYEQYF
D: -; J: TRBJ1-4; V: TRBV11-2; length: 16; size: once; DNA: TGTGCCAGCAGCTTAGTTGCGGGGATGGCTAATGAAAAACTGTTTTTT; CDR3: CASSLVAGMANEKLFF
D: TRBD1; J: TRBJ1-4; V: TRBV11-2; length: 15; size: -; DNA: TGTGCCAGCAGCCCGAGACAGGGCAGAGATGAAAAACTGTTTTTT; CDR3: CASSPRQGRDEKLFF
D: TRBD1; J: TRBJ2-7; V: TRBV5-1; length: 14; size: many; DNA: TGCGCCAGCAGCCGGGACAGCAAATCCTACGAGCAGTACTTC; CDR3: CASSRDSKSYEQYF
D: -; J: TRBJ2-1; V: TRBV12-3/TRBV12-4; length: 12; size: few; DNA: TGTGCCAGCAGCTCCCTAGCGCTCAGTCAGTTCTTC; CDR3: CASSSLALSQFF
D: TRBD2; J: TRBJ2-1; V: TRBV20-1; length: 16; size: many; DNA: TGCAGTGCTAGACAAGCGGGGAGGTCCTCCTACAATGAGCAGTTCTTC; CDR3: CSARQAGRSSYNEQFF
D: TRBD1; J: TRBJ2-4; V: TRBV5-1; length: 16; size: few; DNA: TGCGCCAGCAGCTTGACTATCAGGGACAGGGAGAACATTCAGTACTTC; CDR3: CASSLTIRDRENIQYF
D: -; J: TRBJ1-5; V: TRBV3-1; length: 15; size: -; DNA: TGTGCCAGCAGCCAAGATTCGAGAGGACATCAGCCCCAGCATTTT; CDR3: CASSQDSRGHQPQHF
D: TRBD2; J: TRBJ2-2; V: TRBV20-1; length: 17; size: many; DNA: TGCAGTGCTCCCATCCCCCCCGGGACTAGCGCGACCGGGGAGCTGTTTTTT; CDR3: CSAPIPPGTSATGELFF
D: -; J: TRBJ2-2; V: TRBV5-1; length: 14; size: few; DNA: TGCGCCAGCAGCCAAACTACCGGTCCCGGGGAGCTGTTTTTT; CDR3: CASSQTTGPGELFF
D: -; J: TRBJ1-2; V: TRBV27; length: 13; size: few; DNA: TGTGCCAGCAGTTTTCAGGGTTTTGGGGGCTACACCTTC; CDR3: CASSFQGFGGYTF
D: -; J: TRBJ2-7; V: TRBV7-9; length: 13; size: many; DNA: TGTGCCAGCAGCTTTAAGGACAGCTACGAGCAGTACTTC; CDR3: CASSFKDSYEQYF
D: -; J: TRBJ2-7; V: TRBV29-1; length: 12; size: few; DNA: TGCAGCGTTGTTCAGGCTTCCTACGAGCAGTACTTC; CDR3: CSVVQASYEQYF
D: -; J: TRBJ1-5; V: TRBV14; length: 14; size: many; DNA: TGTGCCAGCAGCCCTGCCCTCGGCAATCAGCCCCAGCATTTT; CDR3: CASSPALGNQPQHF
D: TRBD1; J: TRBJ1-2; V: TRBV7-2; length: 13; size: many; DNA: TGTGCCAGCAGCTTACAGGGGGCTGGTGGCTACACCTTC; CDR3: CASSLQGAGGYTF
D: TRBD1; J: TRBJ1-4; V: TRBV6-5; length: 14; size: -; DNA: TGTGCCAGCAGTTACAGGGGGCAACGTGAAAAACTGTTTTTT; CDR3: CASSYRGQREKLFF
D: -; J: TRBJ1-5; V: TRBV19; length: 12; size: -; DNA: TGTGCCAGTAAAGAGGGGGGTCAGCCCCAGCATTTT; CDR3: CASKEGGQPQHF
D: -; J: TRBJ2-1; V: TRBV2; length: 15; size: -; DNA: TGTGCCAGTAAAGGAGCGGGCGCTTCCTACAATGAGCAGTTCTTC; CDR3: CASKGAGASYNEQFF
D: -; J: TRBJ2-2; V: TRBV5-1; length: 15; size: -; DNA: TGCGCCAGCAGCTCGTGGGGGAAGAACACCGGGGAGCTGTTTTTT; CDR3: CASSSWGKNTGELFF
D: -; J: TRBJ2-1; V: TRBV10-3; length: 12; size: many; DNA: TGTGCCATCAGTGAGAATAACAATGAGCAGTTCTTC; CDR3: CAISENNNEQFF
D: TRBD2; J: TRBJ2-5; V: TRBV20-1; length: 15; size: many; DNA: TGCAGTGCTAGAGATCCGTTACTAGCGCAAGAGACCCAGTACTTC; CDR3: CSARDPLLAQETQYF